This TCR beta chain appears in the sequencing data of a study of T cell responses to AZD1222 COVID-19 vaccine. General study findings and limits: Recipients of two AZD1222 doses showed rising Spike-specific TCR breadth and depth.

Produced via immunoSEQ multiplex PCR; TCRdb's table is partial and in-frame only. Among 95,000 to 150,000 clones listed, 92% were seen once. Comments on this clone: The antigen is unknown.

Looked up from germline, CDR1 is SQVTM and CDR2 is ANQGSEA. The CDR3 covers 16 residues. The V and J ends lost 7 bases and 5 bases, in that order; junction bases with no gene match: 19. The receptor was derived from an adult in good health. The chain employs TRBV29-1 and TRBJ1-1; 7 positions match TRBD1. The material sequenced was peripheral blood, taken on day 0 of AZD1222 vaccination. Here the CDR3 DNA reads TGCAGCGCCCGACAGGGCCAAGGTGCGACAGGGACTGAAGCTTTCTTT. Encoded protein: CSARQGQGATGTEAFF.